This is a list of T cell receptor beta chains from one sample in a study of cytomegalovirus exposure and HLA in healthy donors. TCRdb keeps only in-frame clones here, not all; method: immunoSEQ multiplex PCR. The repertoire holds about 130,000 clones, with 85% to 90% as singletons. What was sequenced was PBMCs. The source of these receptors is a woman between 18 and 29 years old in good health and CMV-seropositive. CDR3s include the opening cysteine and the closing phenylalanine or tryptophan. The D gene is left open where the match is weak. Clone size is given for some rows only: seen once, a few or many times, or a class if the clone is expanded.

d_gene	v_gene	j_gene	abundance	CDR3aa	CDR3nt
NA	TRBV28	TRBJ1-6	NA	CASSGLNNSPLHF	TGTGCCAGCAGTGGGCTGAATAATTCACCCCTCCACTTT
TRBD1	TRBV5-8	TRBJ2-3	NA	CASSLEGQGSSWGTDTQYF	TGTGCCAGCAGCTTGGAGGGACAGGGGTCATCATGGGGCACAGATACGCAGTATTTT
NA	TRBV4-1	TRBJ1-5	NA	CASSQENRVGQPQHF	TGCGCCAGCAGCCAAGAAAACAGGGTTGGGCAGCCCCAGCATTTT
TRBD2	TRBV6-1	TRBJ2-1	NA	CATGTGTSGGSEQFF	TGTGCCACCGGAACGGGGACTAGCGGGGGTAGTGAGCAGTTCTTC
TRBD1	TRBV12-5	TRBJ2-7	NA	CASGLVLGQGGHEQYF	TGTGCTAGTGGTTTGGTACTGGGACAGGGTGGCCACGAGCAGTACTTC
TRBD2	TRBV6-1	TRBJ2-1	NA	CASSANRIAGGYYNEQFF	TGTGCCAGCAGTGCGAATCGAATAGCGGGGGGCTACTACAATGAGCAGTTCTTC
NA	TRBV29-1	TRBJ1-5	NA	CSASVGAGNQPQHF	TGCAGTGCCTCTGTGGGGGCAGGCAATCAGCCCCAGCATTTT
NA	TRBV9	TRBJ2-1	NA	CASSVEDSAYNEQFF	TGTGCCAGCAGCGTCGAGGATTCCGCCTACAATGAGCAGTTCTTC
NA	TRBV30	TRBJ1-2	NA	CAWSVEGGRRDYGYTF	TGTGCCTGGAGTGTAGAAGGAGGGCGGAGGGACTATGGCTACACCTTC
TRBD2	TRBV13	TRBJ2-3	NA	CASSSGTSGGLDTQYF	TGTGCCAGCAGCTCAGGGACTAGCGGGGGATTAGATACGCAGTATTTT
NA	TRBV11-3	TRBJ2-5	NA	CASSLDDGGETQYF	TGTGCCAGCAGCTTAGATGACGGGGGAGAGACCCAGTACTTC
NA	TRBV2	TRBJ2-5	NA	CASDASRIIQETQYF	TGTGCCAGCGACGCTAGCCGAATTATTCAAGAGACCCAGTACTTC
NA	TRBV4-3	TRBJ1-2	NA	CASSQEFFQAAYGYTF	TGCGCCAGCAGCCAAGAGTTCTTCCAGGCTGCATATGGCTACACCTTC
NA	TRBV28	TRBJ1-1	once	CASRTANTEAFF	TGTGCCAGCAGGACAGCGAACACTGAAGCTTTCTTT
NA	TRBV29-1	TRBJ1-3	NA	CSAAGGGAGNTIYF	TGCAGCGCCGCCGGAGGGGGGGCTGGAAACACCATATATTTT
NA	TRBV7-9	TRBJ1-2	NA	CASSLDGSRRNYGYTF	TGTGCCAGCAGCTTAGATGGTAGTAGGAGGAACTATGGCTACACCTTC
TRBD1	TRBV13	TRBJ2-2	NA	CASSLDRTGAGELFF	TGTGCCAGCAGCTTAGACCGGACAGGGGCCGGGGAGCTGTTTTTT
TRBD1	TRBV18	TRBJ2-7	few	CASSSMLQGATYEQYF	TGTGCCAGCTCATCTATGCTGCAGGGGGCCACCTACGAGCAGTACTTC
TRBD2	TRBV9	TRBJ2-1	NA	CASSGDVARNEQFF	TGTGCCTCTAGCGGAGACGTTGCTCGAAATGAGCAGTTCTTC
NA	TRBV4-1	TRBJ1-6	NA	CASSQESLAGANSPLHF	TGCGCCAGCAGCCAAGAGAGCTTGGCAGGTGCTAATTCACCCCTCCACTTT
TRBD1	TRBV5-6	TRBJ2-7	NA	CASSLPDREDYEQYF	TGTGCCAGCAGCTTACCGGACAGGGAGGACTACGAGCAGTACTTC
NA	TRBV27	TRBJ2-1	NA	CASSSPVRDNEQFF	TGTGCCAGCAGTTCGCCCGTCCGGGACAATGAGCAGTTCTTC
NA	TRBV7-9	TRBJ2-7	few	CASSPTRVHGEQYF	TGTGCCAGCAGCCCTACCCGGGTCCACGGCGAGCAGTACTTC
NA	TRBV28	TRBJ1-3	NA	CASSPAGTRSRNTIYF	TGTGCCAGCAGTCCGGCAGGAACGCGTTCCAGAAACACCATATATTTT